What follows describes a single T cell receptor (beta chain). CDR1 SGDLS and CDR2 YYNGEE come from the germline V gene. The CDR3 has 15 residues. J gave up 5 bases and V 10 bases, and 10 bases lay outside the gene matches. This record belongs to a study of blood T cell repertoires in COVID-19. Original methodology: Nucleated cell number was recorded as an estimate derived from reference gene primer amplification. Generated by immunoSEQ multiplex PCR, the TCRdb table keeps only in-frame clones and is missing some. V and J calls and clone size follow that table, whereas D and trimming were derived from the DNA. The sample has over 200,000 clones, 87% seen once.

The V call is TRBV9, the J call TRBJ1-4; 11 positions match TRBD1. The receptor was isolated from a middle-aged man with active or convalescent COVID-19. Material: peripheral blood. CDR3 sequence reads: CASARTGGANEKLFF. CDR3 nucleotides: TGTGCCTCAGCCCGGACAGGGGGCGCGAATGAAAAACTGTTTTTT.